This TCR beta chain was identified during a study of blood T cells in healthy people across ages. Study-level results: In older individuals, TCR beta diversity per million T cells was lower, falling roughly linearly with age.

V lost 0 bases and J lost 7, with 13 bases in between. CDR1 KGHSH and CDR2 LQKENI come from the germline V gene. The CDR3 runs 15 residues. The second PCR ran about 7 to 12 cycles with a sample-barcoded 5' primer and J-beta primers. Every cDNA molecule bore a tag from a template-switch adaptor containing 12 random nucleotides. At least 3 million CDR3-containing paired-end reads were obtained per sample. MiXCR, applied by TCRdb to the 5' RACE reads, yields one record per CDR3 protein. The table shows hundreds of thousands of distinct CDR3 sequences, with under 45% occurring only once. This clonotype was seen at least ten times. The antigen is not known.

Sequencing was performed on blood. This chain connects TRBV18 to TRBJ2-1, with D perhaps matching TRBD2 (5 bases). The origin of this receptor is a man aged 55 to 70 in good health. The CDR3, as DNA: TGTGCCAGCTCACCACCGGAGGACGGCCAAAATGAGCAGTTCTTC. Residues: CASSPPEDGQNEQFF.